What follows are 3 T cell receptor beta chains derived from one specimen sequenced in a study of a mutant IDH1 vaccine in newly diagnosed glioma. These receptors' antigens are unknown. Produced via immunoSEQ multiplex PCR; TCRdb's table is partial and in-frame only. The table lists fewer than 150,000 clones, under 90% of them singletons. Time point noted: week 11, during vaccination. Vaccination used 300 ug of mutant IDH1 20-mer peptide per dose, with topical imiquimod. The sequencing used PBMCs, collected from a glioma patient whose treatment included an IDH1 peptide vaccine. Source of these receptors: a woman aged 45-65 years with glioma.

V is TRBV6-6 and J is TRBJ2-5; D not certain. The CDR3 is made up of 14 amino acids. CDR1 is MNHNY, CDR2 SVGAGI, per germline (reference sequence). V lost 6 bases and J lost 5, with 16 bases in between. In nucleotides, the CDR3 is TGTGCCAGCAGCCCCGACACCTTGGCCGAGACCCAGTACTTC. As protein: CASSPDTLAETQYF.

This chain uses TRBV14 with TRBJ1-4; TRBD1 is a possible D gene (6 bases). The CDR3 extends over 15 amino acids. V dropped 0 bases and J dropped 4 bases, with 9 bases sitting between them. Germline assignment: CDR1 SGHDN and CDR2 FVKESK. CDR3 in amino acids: CASSQDTRGNEKLFF. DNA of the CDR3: TGTGCCAGCAGCCAAGATACCAGGGGTAATGAAAAACTGTTTTTT.

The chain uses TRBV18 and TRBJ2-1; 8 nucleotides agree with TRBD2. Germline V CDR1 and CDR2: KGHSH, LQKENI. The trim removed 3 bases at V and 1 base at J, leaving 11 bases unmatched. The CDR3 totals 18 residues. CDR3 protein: CASSPSMAGGSSYNEQFF. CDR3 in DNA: TGTGCCAGCTCACCCTCAATGGCGGGAGGCAGTTCCTACAATGAGCAGTTCTTC.